This T cell receptor beta chain was identified during a study of blood T cell repertoires in COVID-19. Study-level background: Specimens from acute and convalescent COVID-19 originated in the United States, Italy and Spain.

Sequenced by immunoSEQ multiplex PCR; TCRdb stores in-frame clones only, minus some. Found here are some 100,000 clones, roughly 90% of them singletons; the top ten hold about 8%. Germline V CDR1 and CDR2: MNHEY, SVGAGI. This CDR3 is 14 amino acids long. J was trimmed by 8 bases and V by 6 bases; bases with no gene match: 8. The chain carries TRBV6-5 and TRBJ1-5, with 9 bases lining up with TRBD1. The receptor was derived from a human donor in a cohort sampled during active COVID-19. The sample comprised peripheral blood. In DNA, the CDR3 is TGTGCCAGCAGGGGGACAGGGATCTTGGAGCCCCAGCATTTT. As protein: CASRGTGILEPQHF.